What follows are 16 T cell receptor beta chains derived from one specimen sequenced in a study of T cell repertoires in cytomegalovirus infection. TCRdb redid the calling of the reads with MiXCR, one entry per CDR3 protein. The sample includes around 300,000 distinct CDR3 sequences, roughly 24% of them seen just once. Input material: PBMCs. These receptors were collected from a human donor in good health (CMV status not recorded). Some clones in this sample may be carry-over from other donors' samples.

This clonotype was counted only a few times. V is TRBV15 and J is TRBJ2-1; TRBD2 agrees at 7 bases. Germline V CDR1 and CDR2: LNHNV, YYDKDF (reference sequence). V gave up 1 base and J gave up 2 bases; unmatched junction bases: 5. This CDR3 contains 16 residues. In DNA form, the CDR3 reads TGTGCCACCAGCAGAGCGGGCGGGAGACCCTACAATGAGCAGTTCTTC. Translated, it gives CATSRAGGRPYNEQFF.

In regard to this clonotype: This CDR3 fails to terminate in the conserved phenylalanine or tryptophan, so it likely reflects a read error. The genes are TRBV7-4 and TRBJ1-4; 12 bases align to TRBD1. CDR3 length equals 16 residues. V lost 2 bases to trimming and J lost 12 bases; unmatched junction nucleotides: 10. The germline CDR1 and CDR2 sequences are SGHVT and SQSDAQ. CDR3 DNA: TGTGCCAGCAGCTTATCTTCCGGGACAGGGGGCGTGGAACTGTTTTTG. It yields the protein CASSLSSGTGGVELFL.

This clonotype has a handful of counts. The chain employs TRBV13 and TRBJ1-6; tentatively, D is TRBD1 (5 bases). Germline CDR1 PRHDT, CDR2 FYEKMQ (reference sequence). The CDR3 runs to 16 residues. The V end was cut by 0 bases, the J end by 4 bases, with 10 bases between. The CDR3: CASSLGGGVYNSPLHF. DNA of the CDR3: TGTGCCAGCAGCTTAGGAGGAGGGGTGTATAATTCACCCCTCCACTTT.

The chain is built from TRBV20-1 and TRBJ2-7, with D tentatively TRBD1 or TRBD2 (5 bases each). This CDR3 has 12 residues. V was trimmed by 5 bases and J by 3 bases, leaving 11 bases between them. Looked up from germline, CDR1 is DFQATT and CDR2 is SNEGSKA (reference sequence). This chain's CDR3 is CSASGRVYEQYF. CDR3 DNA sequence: TGCAGTGCTTCAGGGAGAGTCTACGAGCAGTACTTC.

DNA for the CDR3: TGTGCCAGCATGGGAACTTTAGCGTTCGATTACGAGCAGTACTTC. This gives the protein CASMGTLAFDYEQYF. This sequence joins TRBV28 and TRBJ2-7, with a possible D match to TRBD2 (5 bases). The CDR3 loop spans 15 amino acids. V was shortened by 7 bases and J by 4 bases, with 20 bases between the two germline ends. Per the germline V gene, CDR1 is MDHEN and CDR2 is SYDVKM.

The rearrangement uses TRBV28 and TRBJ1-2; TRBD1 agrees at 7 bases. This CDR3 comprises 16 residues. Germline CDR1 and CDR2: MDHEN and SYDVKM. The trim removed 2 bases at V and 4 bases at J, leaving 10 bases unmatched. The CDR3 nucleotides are TGTGCCAGCAGTTTAACCCTTTCAGGGACAGTCTATGGCTACACCTTC. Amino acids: CASSLTLSGTVYGYTF.

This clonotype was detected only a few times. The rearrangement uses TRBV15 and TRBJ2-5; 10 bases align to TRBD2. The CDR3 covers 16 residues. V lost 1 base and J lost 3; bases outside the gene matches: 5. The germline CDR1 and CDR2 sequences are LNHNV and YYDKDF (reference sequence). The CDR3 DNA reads TGTGCCACCAGCAGAGGACGGACTAGCGGCAAAGAGACCCAGTACTTC. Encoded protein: CATSRGRTSGKETQYF.

CDR3 residues: CASSQGVGQGLYNEQFF. CDR3 DNA sequence: TGCGCCAGCAGCCAAGGTGTGGGACAGGGGCTCTACAATGAGCAGTTCTTC. The chain links TRBV4-3 to TRBJ2-1; 10 positions agree with TRBD1. V lost 1 base, J lost 3 bases, and 6 bases stayed unmatched. CDR3 length equals 17 residues. The germline V gene encodes CDR1 LGHNA and CDR2 YSLEER.

The CDR3 protein is CAWSVRIGGTTSYEQYF. The CDR3 nucleotides are TGTGCCTGGAGTGTACGAATCGGCGGGACAACCTCCTACGAGCAGTACTTC. The rearrangement links TRBV30 to TRBJ2-7; D tentatively fits TRBD1 or TRBD2 (6 bases each). Germline-derived CDR1 and CDR2 are GTSNPN and SVGIG (reference sequence). V lost 0 bases to trimming and J lost 0 bases, with 18 bases between them. This CDR3 spans 17 amino acids. The full variable domain, with the rest looked up from reference TRBV30 and TRBJ2-7, is SQTIHQWPATLVQPVGSPLSLECTVEGTSNPNLYWYRQAAGRGLQLLFYSVGIGQISSEVPQNLSASRPQDRQFILSSKKLLLSDSGFYLCAWSVRIGGTTSYEQYFGPGTRLTVT.

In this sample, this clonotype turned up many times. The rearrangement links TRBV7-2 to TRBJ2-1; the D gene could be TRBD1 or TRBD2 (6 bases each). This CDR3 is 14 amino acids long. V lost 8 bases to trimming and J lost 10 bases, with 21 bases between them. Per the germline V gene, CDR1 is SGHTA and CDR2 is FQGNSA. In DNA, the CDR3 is TGTGCCAGCTCAGCTTATTCACAGGGAGGCGAGCAGTTCTTC. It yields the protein CASSAYSQGGEQFF.

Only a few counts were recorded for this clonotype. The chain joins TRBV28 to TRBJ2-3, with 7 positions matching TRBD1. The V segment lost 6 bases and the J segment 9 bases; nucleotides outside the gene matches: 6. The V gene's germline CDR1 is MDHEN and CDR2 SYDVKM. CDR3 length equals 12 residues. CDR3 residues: CASSQGTATQYF. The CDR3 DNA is TGTGCCAGCAGCCAAGGGACAGCCACGCAGTATTTT.

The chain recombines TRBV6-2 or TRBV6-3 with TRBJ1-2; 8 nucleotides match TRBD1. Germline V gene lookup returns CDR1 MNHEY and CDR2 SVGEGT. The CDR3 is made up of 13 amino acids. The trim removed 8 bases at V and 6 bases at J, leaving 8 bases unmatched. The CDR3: CASVDRGENGYTF. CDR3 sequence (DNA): TGTGCCAGCGTTGACAGGGGCGAGAATGGCTACACCTTC.

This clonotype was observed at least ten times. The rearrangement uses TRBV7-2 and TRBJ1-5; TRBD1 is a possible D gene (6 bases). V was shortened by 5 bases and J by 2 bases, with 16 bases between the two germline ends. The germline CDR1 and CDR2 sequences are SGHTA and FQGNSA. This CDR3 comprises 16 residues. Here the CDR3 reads CASSPRAGEGNQPQHF. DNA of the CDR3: TGTGCCAGCAGCCCCCGGGCAGGGGAGGGCAATCAGCCCCAGCATTTT.

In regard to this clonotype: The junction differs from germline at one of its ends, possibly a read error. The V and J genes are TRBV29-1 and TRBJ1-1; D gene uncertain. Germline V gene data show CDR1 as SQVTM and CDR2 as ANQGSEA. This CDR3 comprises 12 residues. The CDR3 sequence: CSVLHSADFFIF. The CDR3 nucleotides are TGCAGCGTCCTTCATTCGGCCGACTTTTTCATCTTT. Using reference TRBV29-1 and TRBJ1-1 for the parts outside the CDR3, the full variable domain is SAVISQKPSRDICQRGTSLTIQCQVDSQVTMMFWYRQQPGQSLTLIATANQGSEATYESGFVIDKFPISRPNLTFSTLTVSNMSPEDSSIYLCSVLHSADFFIFGQGTRLTVV.

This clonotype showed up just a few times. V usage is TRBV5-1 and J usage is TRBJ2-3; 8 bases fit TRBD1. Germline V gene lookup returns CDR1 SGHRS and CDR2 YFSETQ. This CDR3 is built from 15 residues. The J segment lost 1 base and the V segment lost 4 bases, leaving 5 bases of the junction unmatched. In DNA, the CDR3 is TGCGCCAGCAGCGGGCAGGGACAGGGCACAGATACGCAGTATTTT. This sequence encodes CASSGQGQGTDTQYF.

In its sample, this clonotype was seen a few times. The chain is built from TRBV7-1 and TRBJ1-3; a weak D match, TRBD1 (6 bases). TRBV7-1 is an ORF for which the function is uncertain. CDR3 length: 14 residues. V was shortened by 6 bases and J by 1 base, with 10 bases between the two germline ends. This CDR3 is CASRSTGSGNTIYF. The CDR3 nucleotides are TGTGCCAGCAGATCGACAGGTTCTGGAAACACCATATATTTT.